The 22 T cell receptor beta chains below all came from one sample that was sequenced in a study of T cell responses to AZD1222 COVID-19 vaccine. Only in-frame clones appear in the TCRdb table, and some are missing; sequencing was by immunoSEQ multiplex PCR. This sample has about 140,000 clones, with around nine tenths found just once. The specimen was peripheral blood, collected on day 0 of AZD1222 vaccination. These receptors originate from an adult in good health.

A single count supports this clone. The chain recombines TRBV3-1 (or the pseudogene TRBV3-2) with TRBJ2-3; D might be TRBD1 (6 bases). Trimming shortened V by 0 bases and J by 2 bases, and 21 bases separated the two germline ends. The CDR3 is 19 residues long. Per the germline V gene, CDR1 is LGHDT and CDR2 is YNNKEL (reference sequence). The CDR3 loop is CASSQDIRRWDTNTDTQYF. Written as DNA, the CDR3 is TGTGCCAGCAGCCAAGATATCAGACGCTGGGACACCAACACAGATACGCAGTATTTT.

The genes are TRBV6-5 and TRBJ2-7, with 11 nucleotides matching TRBD1. Trimming took 5 bases from V and 6 from J; bases not matched to a gene: 9. The germline CDR1 and CDR2 sequences are MNHEY and SVGAGI. This CDR3 contains 15 residues. The CDR3 reads CASSRDMGTGGEQYF. CDR3 DNA: TGTGCCAGCAGTAGGGATATGGGGACAGGGGGCGAGCAGTACTTC.

The chain recombines TRBV7-3 with TRBJ1-6, with a weak D call TRBD1 (5 bases). CDR1 and CDR2 (germline): SGHTA, FQGTGA. The CDR3 consists of 14 residues. Trimming took off 4 bases at V and 5 bases at J, with 9 bases between the two ends. The CDR3 region is CASSSGRDNSPLHF. The CDR3 DNA reads TGTGCCAGCAGCTCGGGACGCGATAATTCACCCCTCCACTTT.

The chain recombines TRBV5-6 with TRBJ2-3; the D gene is possibly TRBD2 (6 bases). The germline V and J ends were trimmed by 7 bases and 6 bases, with 12 bases remaining between them. Germline V lookup: CDR1 SGHDT, CDR2 YYEEEE. This CDR3 spans 12 amino acids. This CDR3 reads CASGAGGDTQYF. CDR3 sequence (DNA): TGTGCCAGCGGAGCTGGGGGGGATACGCAGTATTTT. The whole variable domain, filled in from reference TRBV5-6 and TRBJ2-3, reads DAGVTQSPTHLIKTRGQQVTLRCSPKSGHDTVSWYQQALGQGPQFIFQYYEEEERQRGNFPDRFSGHQFPNYSSELNVNALLLGDSALYLCASGAGGDTQYFGPGTRLTVL.

This chain uses TRBV7-8 with TRBJ2-7, with 7 bases fitting TRBD2. Germline V gene sequence: CDR1 SGHVS, CDR2 FQNEAQ. Unmatched junction bases numbered 6, after V lost 1 base and J lost 3 bases. The CDR3 covers 15 residues. CDR3 residues: CASSLVRGRGYEQYF. The CDR3 DNA is TGTGCCAGCAGCTTAGTGCGCGGGAGAGGCTACGAGCAGTACTTC.

The chain couples TRBV6-1 to TRBJ2-3; TRBD2 agrees at 14 bases. The CDR3 length is 15 residues. Germline CDR1 is MNHNS and CDR2 is SASEGT. J lost 7 bases, V lost 3 bases, and 3 bases had no gene match. CDR3: CASSEGLAGVHTQYF. CDR3 bases: TGTGCCAGCAGTGAGGGACTAGCGGGGGTCCATACGCAGTATTTT.

V gene TRBV19 combines with J gene TRBJ1-5; D possibly corresponds to TRBD1 (5 bases). The CDR3 spans 14 residues. V was pared by 8 bases and J by 3 bases, with 14 bases between. Germline-derived CDR1 and CDR2 are LNHDA and SQIVND (reference sequence). CDR3 residues: CASRHGTDNQPQHF. CDR3 nucleotides: TGTGCCAGTCGACACGGGACGGACAATCAGCCCCAGCATTTT.

V and J are TRBV29-1 and TRBJ2-1; 7 nucleotides agree with TRBD2. Germline V gives CDR1 SQVTM, CDR2 ANQGSEA. The CDR3 totals 14 residues. Trimming took 4 bases from V and 1 from J; bases not matched to a gene: 4. The CDR3 sequence is CSVGGRESYNEQFF. The CDR3 nucleotides read TGCAGCGTTGGCGGGCGGGAGTCCTACAATGAGCAGTTCTTC.

The genes are TRBV5-6 and TRBJ1-6, with 8 nucleotides matching TRBD1. Germline V gene sequence: CDR1 SGHDT, CDR2 YYEEEE. With 4 bases clipped from V and 6 bases from J, the junction kept 9 bases outside the gene matches. The CDR3 is 16 amino acids. In nucleotides, the CDR3 is TGTGCCAGCAGCCCGGGACAGGCAGCTCCTAATTCACCCCTCCACTTT. It specifies CASSPGQAAPNSPLHF.

This clone was detected once. The chain links TRBV10-3 to TRBJ1-5; D is uncertain. Between the trimmed V and J ends, which lost 2 bases and 4 bases, there was a span of 6 bases. CDR3 length: 13 amino acids. CDR1 and CDR2 (germline): ENHRY, SYGVKD. The CDR3 sequence is CAISESYNQPQHF. CDR3 in DNA: TGTGCCATCAGTGAGAGTTATAATCAGCCCCAGCATTTT.

This clone was counted a single time. The V gene is TRBV5-8, the J gene TRBJ2-5; a weak D match, TRBD2 (6 bases). The CDR3 spans 15 residues. CDR1 is SGHTS, CDR2 YDEGEE, per germline. Trimming stripped 9 bases from V and 4 bases from J, with 22 bases between. The CDR3 sequence: CANHPGLRGGETQYF. In nucleotides, the CDR3 is TGTGCCAACCACCCGGGACTGCGGGGTGGAGAGACCCAGTACTTC. The full variable domain, its missing parts supplied by reference TRBV5-8 and TRBJ2-5, is EAGVTQSPTHLIKTRGQQATLRCSPISGHTSVYWYQQALGLGLQFLLWYDEGEERNRGNFPPRFSGRQFPNYSSELNVNALELEDSALYLCANHPGLRGGETQYFGPGTRLLVL.

V gene TRBV7-8 combines with J gene TRBJ2-7, with D possibly matching TRBD1 (6 bases). The germline V gene has CDR1 SGHVS and CDR2 FQNEAQ. The CDR3 consists of 15 residues. V gave up 6 bases and J gave up 2 bases, with 17 bases separating them. The CDR3 sequence: CASSPRDTTAYEQYF. The CDR3 DNA follows: TGTGCCAGCAGTCCCCGGGACACCACGGCCTACGAGCAGTACTTC.

CDR3 in DNA: TGTGCCAGCTCACTCGGACGGTATGAAGCTTTCTTT. Translated: CASSLGRYEAFF. The V and J genes are TRBV18 and TRBJ1-1; D uncertain. CDR1 is KGHSH and CDR2 is LQKENI in the germline V gene. V was clipped by 4 bases and J by 7 bases, with 10 bases between them. The CDR3 runs 12 residues.

This sequence joins TRBV28 and TRBJ1-2, with D perhaps TRBD1 (6 bases). Between the trimmed V and J ends, which lost 1 base and 1 base, there was a span of 10 bases. CDR1 and CDR2 (germline): MDHEN, SYDVKM. CDR3 length: 15 residues. In DNA form, the CDR3 reads TGTGCCAGCAGTTTATTGGCAGGGGATAACTATGGCTACACCTTC. Translated, it gives CASSLLAGDNYGYTF.

The chain uses TRBV18 and TRBJ1-2; D is undetermined. The germline V and J ends were trimmed by 3 bases and 6 bases, with 20 bases remaining between them. The germline gives CDR1 KGHSH, CDR2 LQKENI. The CDR3 length is 16 residues. The CDR3 loop is CASSPIRRAPEDGYTF. The CDR3 coding sequence is TGTGCCAGCTCACCTATACGTAGGGCTCCAGAAGATGGCTACACCTTC. The full variable domain, in which reference TRBV18 and TRBJ1-2 provide the parts outside the CDR3, is NAGVMQNPRHLVRRRGQEARLRCSPMKGHSHVYWYRQLPEEGLKFMVYLQKENIIDESGMPKERFSAEFPKEGPSILRIQQVVRGDSAAYFCASSPIRRAPEDGYTFGSGTRLTVV.

J is TRBJ1-2 and V is TRBV7-9; D might be TRBD1 (6 bases). In germline, CDR1 is SEHNR, CDR2 FQNEAQ (reference sequence). The CDR3 is 14 amino acids. The V end lost 3 bases, the J end lost 5 bases, and 13 bases lay between the germline ends. CDR3 region: CASSFGGRRYGYTF. Here the CDR3 DNA reads TGTGCCAGCAGCTTCGGGGGGCGCCGGTATGGCTACACCTTC.

The V call is TRBV2, the J call TRBJ1-5, with 9 bases aligning to TRBD1. Losses at the gene ends were 6 bases for V and 1 base for J; bases not matched to a gene: 16. The CDR3 loop spans 19 amino acids. CDR1 is SNHLY, CDR2 FYNNEI, per germline. CDR3 bases: TGTGCCAGCAGAAAGTACCGGGACAGGGTGCAGGTGAGCAATCAGCCCCAGCATTTT. Its protein product is CASRKYRDRVQVSNQPQHF. Drawing the rest from reference TRBV2 and TRBJ1-5, the complete variable domain is EPEVTQTPSHQVTQMGQEVILRCVPISNHLYFYWYRQILGQKVEFLVSFYNNEISEKSEIFDDQFSVERPDGSNFTLKIRSTKLEDSAMYFCASRKYRDRVQVSNQPQHFGDGTRLSIL.

This clone occurred once. The genes are TRBV4-1 and TRBJ2-5; D is undetermined. CDR1 and CDR2 from the germline V gene are MGHRA and YSYEKL. This CDR3 has 15 residues. V was pared by 0 bases and J by 6 bases, with 14 bases between. The CDR3 sequence is CASSQDGGLLQTQYF. CDR3 DNA: TGCGCCAGCAGCCAAGATGGCGGTTTACTTCAGACCCAGTACTTC.

This chain links TRBV6-5 with TRBJ1-1; D remains ambiguous. The CDR3 consists of 13 residues. From germline, CDR1 is MNHEY and CDR2 SVGAGI. CDR3: CAAASGVRTEAFF. The CDR3 DNA sequence: TGTGCAGCAGCGTCCGGAGTGAGGACTGAAGCTTTCTTT.

The rearrangement links TRBV7-2 to TRBJ1-4, with a tentative D call TRBD1 (5 bases). Germline lookup yields CDR1 SGHTA and CDR2 FQGNSA. Trimming took off 1 base at V and 3 bases at J, with 9 bases between the two ends. The CDR3 spans 15 residues. The CDR3 protein is CASSLGQTSNEKLFF. CDR3 DNA: TGTGCCAGCAGCTTAGGACAGACCTCTAATGAAAAACTGTTTTTT.

This clone occurred once. The V and J genes are TRBV4-1 and TRBJ2-4, with a tentative D call TRBD2 (6 bases). Germline CDR1 MGHRA, CDR2 YSYEKL. The CDR3 runs 15 residues. Trimming left V 0 bases short and J 6 bases short, with 12 bases between. CDR3 sequence: CASSQDTSMLNIQYF. The CDR3 bases are TGCGCCAGCAGCCAAGATACTAGCATGTTAAACATTCAGTACTTC.

This clone was detected a few times. The chain uses TRBV5-1 and TRBJ2-7; 10 bases agree with TRBD1. Germline CDR1 and CDR2: SGHRS and YFSETQ. The CDR3 has 12 amino acids. Germline trimming cut 4 bases from V and 6 bases from J; bases unmatched to any gene: 1. The CDR3 loop reads CASSRTGGEQYF. CDR3 in DNA: TGCGCCAGCAGCAGGACAGGGGGCGAGCAGTACTTC.